One T cell receptor beta chain is described in this entry. What it binds is not known. This sample is part of a study of OX40 agonist ivuxolimab in advanced cancers. Any history of autoimmune disease or systemic immunosuppression disqualified patients. This CDR3 has 14 residues. Germline CDR1 and CDR2: LNHDA and SQIVND (reference sequence). Deletions cut 8 bases from V and 5 bases from J, with 19 bases between. Here immunoSEQ multiplex PCR was the method, and the copy in TCRdb shows in-frame clones only, minus some. The sample holds around 95,000 clones, around 87% seen once. Study-wide points: Clonal expansion by week 6 occurred in CD4+ and CD8+ blood T cells (at 0.1 to 3.0 mg/kg).

V and J are TRBV19 and TRBJ2-7, with D hard to call. The receptor was isolated from an adult with an advanced solid tumor such as melanoma, head and neck, liver or kidney cancer. This specimen was CD4+ or CD8+ T cells sorted from blood, taken in a trial of the OX40 agonist ivuxolimab. The DNA for the CDR3 is TGTGCCAGTGGGGATCGAGCGCTTGGCGACGAGCAGTACTTC. Translation: CASGDRALGDEQYF. Together with reference TRBV19 and TRBJ2-7, the CDR3 gives the full variable domain: DGGITQSPKYLFRKEGQNVTLSCEQNLNHDAMYWYRQDPGQGLRLIYYSQIVNDFQKGDIAEGYSVSREKKESFPLTVTSAQKNPTAFYLCASGDRALGDEQYFGPGTRLTVT.